This TCR beta chain was recovered during a study of blood T cells in healthy people across ages. For the second PCR, which ran for 7 to 11 cycles, a sample-barcoded 5' primer and a J-beta primer mix were used. MiXCR, applied by TCRdb to the 5' RACE reads, yields one record per CDR3 protein. The sample lists around 2 million distinct CDR3 sequences, more than 35% occurring once. Study-level points and caveats: It was held that diversity estimates obtained from one million T cells represented underestimates. Across samples, TCR beta diversity tracked strongly with naive T cell percentage. Comparison with aged donors showed that long-lived donors had more naive CD4+ cells and higher diversity.

It was roughly 10 milliliters of peripheral blood that were drawn from each donor. Ten or more counts support this clonotype. The antigen remains unidentified. This CDR3 comprises 15 residues. Germline V CDR1 and CDR2: SGHNT, YYREEE (reference sequence). The J segment lost 3 bases and the V segment lost 3 bases, leaving 6 bases of the junction unmatched. Sequencing was carried out using blood. The V and J genes are TRBV5-4 and TRBJ2-1; 7 bases are shared with TRBD2. The TCR was taken from a human donor in good health. As DNA, the CDR3 is TGTGCCAGCAGCTCACGGGGGGTTCTCTACAATGAGCAGTTCTTC. This codes for CASSSRGVLYNEQFF.